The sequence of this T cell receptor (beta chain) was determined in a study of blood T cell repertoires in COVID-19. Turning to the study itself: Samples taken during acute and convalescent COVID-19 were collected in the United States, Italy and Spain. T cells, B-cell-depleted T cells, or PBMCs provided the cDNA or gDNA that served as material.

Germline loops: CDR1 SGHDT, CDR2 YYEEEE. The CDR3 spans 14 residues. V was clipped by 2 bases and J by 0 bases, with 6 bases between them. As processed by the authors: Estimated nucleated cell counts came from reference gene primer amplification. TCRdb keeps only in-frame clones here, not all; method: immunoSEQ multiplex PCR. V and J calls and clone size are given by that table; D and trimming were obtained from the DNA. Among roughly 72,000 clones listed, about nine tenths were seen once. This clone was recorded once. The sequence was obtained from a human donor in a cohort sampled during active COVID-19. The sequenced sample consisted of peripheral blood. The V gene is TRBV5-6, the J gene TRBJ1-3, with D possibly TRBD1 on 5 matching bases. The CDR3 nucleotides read TGTGCCAGCAGCTTTACAGGCTCTGGAAACACCATATATTTT. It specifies CASSFTGSGNTIYF.